This TCR beta chain stems from a study of blood T cells in healthy people across ages. Study observations and caveats: Donor CMV infection status was unknown, possibly confounding age-related changes in expanded clonotypes. Long-lived donors had more naive CD4+ cells and higher diversity than aged donors.

CDR3 length: 14 residues. Germline values: CDR1 SGHTA, CDR2 FQGNSA. With 5 bases removed from V and 4 bases from J, the gap between germline ends came to 14 bases. Primed by a sample-barcoded 5' primer and a J-beta primer mix, a second PCR proceeded for roughly 7 to 11 cycles. A single record per CDR3 protein comes from TCRdb applying MiXCR to the 5' RACE reads. The data show over 550,000 distinct CDR3 sequences, around 31% seen once. In this sample, this clonotype turned up a few times. No antigen is known for it. The sequence came from a woman aged 80 or over in good health. What was sequenced was blood. The chain is built from TRBV7-2 and TRBJ1-1, with a weak D call TRBD1 (5 bases). In DNA, the CDR3 is TGTGCCAGCAGCCCCCTCGGGACTTCCACTGAAGCTTTCTTT. Protein sequence: CASSPLGTSTEAFF.